The 7 T cell receptor beta chains reported below all come from one sample, sequenced in a study of T cell responses to AZD1222 COVID-19 vaccine. TCRdb keeps only in-frame clones here, not all; method: immunoSEQ multiplex PCR. The sample contains 90,000 to 150,000 clones, about 90% of which appear only once. Material: peripheral blood, obtained 28 days after the second AZD1222 dose. The receptor source for this set is an adult who received the AZD1222 COVID-19 vaccine.

The rearrangement uses TRBV7-9 and TRBJ2-7, with 7 bases matching TRBD1. CDR3 size: 15 residues. Germline V lookup: CDR1 SEHNR, CDR2 FQNEAQ (reference sequence). V shed 5 bases and J 2 bases; nucleotides not matched to a gene: 9. In DNA form, the CDR3 reads TGTGCCAGCAGCCCCTGGGGGACAGATACCTACGAGCAGTACTTC. It specifies CASSPWGTDTYEQYF.

V is TRBV10-3 and J is TRBJ1-3; D gene uncertain. Trimming removed 1 base from V and 2 bases from J, with 6 bases in between. The CDR3 is made up of 14 amino acids. In germline, CDR1 is ENHRY, CDR2 SYGVKD. The CDR3 is CAISEFAAGNTIYF. The CDR3 nucleotides are TGTGCCATCAGTGAGTTTGCGGCTGGAAACACCATATATTTT.

V gene TRBV5-1 combines with J gene TRBJ1-2; 9 bases align to TRBD1. The CDR3 covers 15 residues. Germline V lookup: CDR1 SGHRS, CDR2 YFSETQ. The trim removed 0 bases at V and 4 bases at J, leaving 4 bases unmatched. CDR3 sequence: CASSLEGQGSYGYTF. CDR3 coding DNA: TGCGCCAGCAGCTTGGAGGGACAGGGCAGCTATGGCTACACCTTC.

Only one count was recorded for this clone. V gene TRBV28 combines with J gene TRBJ2-5; D may match TRBD1 or TRBD2 (6 bases each). This CDR3 region has 15 residues. Deletions cut 3 bases from V and 6 bases from J, with 17 bases between. Germline loops: CDR1 MDHEN, CDR2 SYDVKM. The CDR3 sequence: CASSFAGGDGKTQYF. CDR3 sequence (DNA): TGTGCCAGCAGTTTTGCCGGGGGCGATGGAAAGACCCAGTACTTC. Full variable domain (rest looked up from reference TRBV28 and TRBJ2-5): DVKVTQSSRYLVKRTGEKVFLECVQDMDHENMFWYRQDPGLGLRLIYFSYDVKMKEKGDIPEGYSVSREKKERFSLILESASTNQTSMYLCASSFAGGDGKTQYFGPGTRLLVL.

The chain is built from TRBV2 and TRBJ1-5, with 10 bases lining up with TRBD1. Germline V gene lookup returns CDR1 SNHLY and CDR2 FYNNEI. V lost 7 bases to trimming and J lost 2 bases; unmatched junction nucleotides: 5. The CDR3 is made up of 15 amino acids. In nucleotides, the CDR3 is TGTGCCAGCAAGGGACAGGGGATAGGCAATCAGCCCCAGCATTTT. Encoded protein: CASKGQGIGNQPQHF.

The rearrangement joins TRBV7-9 to TRBJ2-1, with D possibly matching TRBD2 (6 bases). The CDR3 contains 16 residues. Germline values: CDR1 SEHNR, CDR2 FQNEAQ (reference sequence). With 4 bases removed from V and 4 bases from J, the gap between germline ends came to 17 bases. CDR3 loop: CASSSHWVAEYNEQFF. CDR3 bases: TGTGCCAGCAGCTCCCATTGGGTAGCGGAATACAATGAGCAGTTCTTC.

The chain links TRBV28 to TRBJ1-2, with 8 positions matching TRBD1. V shed 5 bases and J 7 bases; nucleotides not matched to a gene: 12. Per germline, CDR1 MDHEN and CDR2 SYDVKM. The CDR3 is 15 residues long. For the CDR3, the DNA is TGTGCCAGCAGTCAGAGCCAGACAGGGGATCCTGGCTACACCTTC. The encoded protein is CASSQSQTGDPGYTF.